The next 21 T cell receptor beta chains were all read from a single sample in a study of blood T cell repertoires in COVID-19. Generated by immunoSEQ multiplex PCR, the TCRdb table keeps only in-frame clones and is missing some. The table has 110,000 or so clones, 85% to 90% seen once. The sequencing input was peripheral blood. These receptors were taken from a man aged 55 to 70 with acute or convalescent COVID-19.

The DNA for the CDR3 is TGTGCCAGCAGCTTAACGGGGCAGGGCTACGAGCAGTACTTC. This sequence encodes CASSLTGQGYEQYF. The chain employs TRBV7-3 and TRBJ2-7; D is possibly TRBD1 (5 bases). CDR3 length: 14 amino acids. The V gene lost 0 bases and the J gene lost 3 bases, with 9 bases spanning the gap. Germline V lookup: CDR1 SGHTA, CDR2 FQGTGA.

This chain uses TRBV29-1 with TRBJ2-7; D may be TRBD1 (5 bases). The germline V and J ends were trimmed by 2 bases and 2 bases, with 7 bases remaining between them. CDR3 length: 12 amino acids. Germline V gene sequence: CDR1 SQVTM, CDR2 ANQGSEA. The CDR3 DNA reads TGCAGCGTTGAACCAGGGACCTACGAGCAGTACTTC. Protein product: CSVEPGTYEQYF.

The chain uses TRBV12-5 and TRBJ2-7, with D unresolved. This CDR3 spans 13 amino acids. Germline lookup yields CDR1 LGHNT and CDR2 FRNRAP. V dropped 1 base and J dropped 10 bases, with 14 bases sitting between them. The CDR3 spells CASGLGILQEQYF. CDR3 DNA sequence: TGTGCTAGTGGTTTGGGGATACTACAAGAACAGTACTTC.

The V gene is TRBV10-3, the J gene TRBJ1-1; 9 nucleotides align to TRBD1. The CDR3 contains 14 residues. Germline CDR1 and CDR2: ENHRY and SYGVKD. V dropped 4 bases and J dropped 3; count of bases not matched to a gene: 3. As DNA, the CDR3 is TGTGCCATCAGTGGACAGGGGGGACACACTGAAGCTTTCTTT. Translated, it gives CAISGQGGHTEAFF.

This clone was seen a few times. The chain combines TRBV19 with TRBJ2-5; D might be TRBD2 (5 bases). V dropped 3 bases and J dropped 5 bases, with 16 bases sitting between them. This CDR3 contains 15 residues. The germline V gene has CDR1 LNHDA and CDR2 SQIVND (reference sequence). The CDR3 DNA is TGTGCCAGTAGTATTTCGGGCACGACGGGGGAGACCCAGTACTTC. Amino acids: CASSISGTTGETQYF.

The sample holds one count of this clone. The chain links TRBV19 to TRBJ2-1; 11 nucleotides match TRBD2. Germline V CDR1 and CDR2: LNHDA, SQIVND (reference sequence). V lost 7 bases and J lost 0; bases outside the gene matches: 17. The CDR3 spans 20 residues. CDR3 nucleotide sequence: TGTGCCAGTACCATGGGTGGGACTAGCGGTCACGCTACCTCCTACAATGAGCAGTTCTTC. Amino acid sequence: CASTMGGTSGHATSYNEQFF.

CDR3 DNA: TGTGCCAGCAGCAGGACAGGGAACGGCAATCAGCCCCAGCATTTT. It specifies CASSRTGNGNQPQHF. The chain employs TRBV7-2 and TRBJ1-5; 8 nucleotides align to TRBD1. CDR3 length equals 15 residues. CDR1 is SGHTA and CDR2 is FQGNSA in the germline V gene. V lost 5 bases to trimming and J lost 2 bases; unmatched junction nucleotides: 5.

J is TRBJ2-7 and V is TRBV6-1; a possible D gene is TRBD2 (5 bases). Between the trimmed V and J ends, which lost 3 bases and 0 bases, there was a span of 12 bases. CDR1 is MNHNS, CDR2 SASEGT, per germline. CDR3 length: 15 residues. The CDR3 region is CASSDRGGSSYEQYF. CDR3 nucleotide sequence: TGTGCCAGCAGTGATCGGGGTGGGAGCTCCTACGAGCAGTACTTC.

The genes are TRBV9 and TRBJ2-5; the match to TRBD2 covers 7 bases. Germline V gene sequence: CDR1 SGDLS, CDR2 YYNGEE. After removal of 0 bases from V and 5 bases from J, the junction contained 7 bases not matched to a gene. The CDR3 runs to 15 residues. The CDR3 region has the DNA TGTGCCAGCAGCGTAGGGGGAGGGCCACAGGAGACCCAGTACTTC. Its protein product is CASSVGGGPQETQYF.

V and J are TRBV11-3 and TRBJ2-1, with D maybe TRBD2 (6 bases). With 3 bases removed from V and 9 bases from J, the gap between germline ends came to 18 bases. CDR3 length: 15 amino acids. Germline CDR1 reads SGHNT; CDR2 reads YENEEA. CDR3 in amino acids: CASSLQLASAPEQFF. The CDR3 region has the DNA TGTGCCAGCAGCTTGCAACTGGCTAGCGCTCCTGAGCAGTTCTTC.

The table lists this clone with many counts. This chain uses TRBV27 with TRBJ1-6; no reliable D call. Between the trimmed V and J ends, which lost 5 bases and 10 bases, there was a span of 12 bases. Germline CDR1 reads MNHEY; CDR2 reads SMNVEV (reference sequence). The CDR3 totals 13 residues. The CDR3 DNA follows: TGTGCCAGCAGTCCTGGACGGGAATCACCCCTCCACTTT. This translates into CASSPGRESPLHF.

The V gene is TRBV18, the J gene TRBJ2-3; possible D gene TRBD2, 6 bases. Trimming cost V 0 bases and J 1 base, with 8 bases left between them. There are 15 residues in the CDR3. Germline V CDR1 and CDR2: KGHSH, LQKENI. The CDR3, as DNA: TGTGCCAGCTCACCACCGCGGGGACGCACAGATACGCAGTATTTT. This sequence encodes CASSPPRGRTDTQYF. Looking up the rest from reference TRBV18 and TRBJ2-3 gives the full variable domain: NAGVMQNPRHLVRRRGQEARLRCSPMKGHSHVYWYRQLPEEGLKFMVYLQKENIIDESGMPKERFSAEFPKEGPSILRIQQVVRGDSAAYFCASSPPRGRTDTQYFGPGTRLTVL.

In nucleotides, the CDR3 is TGCGCCAGAGCCAACGAGCAGTACTTC. Encoded protein: CARANEQYF. V is TRBV10-1 and J is TRBJ2-7; no clear D. Trimming removed 9 bases from V and 5 bases from J, with 5 bases in between. CDR3 length: 9 amino acids. CDR1 is WNHNN and CDR2 is SYGVQD in the germline V gene (reference sequence).

This clone was observed a few times. This chain uses TRBV15 with TRBJ1-4; 7 positions match TRBD1. Trimming at V came to 0 bases and at J to 7 bases, leaving 5 bases not matched to a gene. The CDR3 sequence is 15 residues long. CDR1 LNHNV and CDR2 YYDKDF come from the germline V gene (reference sequence). CDR3 region: CATSRETGWAEKLFF. DNA of the CDR3: TGTGCCACCAGCAGAGAGACAGGGTGGGCTGAAAAACTGTTTTTT.

This clone turned up a few times. The chain combines TRBV13 with TRBJ2-1; 13 bases fit TRBD2. CDR1 is PRHDT, CDR2 FYEKMQ, per germline (reference sequence). The CDR3 spans 19 residues. Trimming at V came to 4 bases and at J to 5 bases, leaving 14 bases not matched to a gene. CDR3 in amino acids: CASSSTFQTGLAGNNEQFF. The CDR3, as DNA: TGTGCCAGCAGCTCCACTTTCCAGACGGGACTAGCGGGGAACAATGAGCAGTTCTTC.

This rearrangement joins TRBV6-6 to TRBJ1-2, with TRBD1 as a possible D gene (5 bases). Per germline, CDR1 MNHNY and CDR2 SVGAGI (reference sequence). CDR3 length: 13 residues. V was trimmed by 3 bases and J by 6 bases, leaving 11 bases between them. CDR3 DNA: TGTGCCAGCAGTTATCAGGGCTCCAATGGCTACACCTTC. It is translated as CASSYQGSNGYTF.

This clone was seen only a few times. V gene TRBV7-6 combines with J gene TRBJ2-1; perhaps TRBD1 as D (6 bases). Trimming took 2 bases from V and 2 from J, leaving 10 bases between them. Germline values: CDR1 SGHVS, CDR2 FNYEAQ. The CDR3 has 15 amino acids. In DNA, the CDR3 is TGTGCCAGCAGCTTACGGGACACCACCTACAATGAGCAGTTCTTC. Amino acids: CASSLRDTTYNEQFF.

The chain employs TRBV3-1 (or the pseudogene TRBV3-2) and TRBJ2-1, with 11 bases aligning to TRBD2. The germline V gene encodes CDR1 LGHDT and CDR2 YNNKEL (reference sequence). Unmatched junction bases numbered 3, after V lost 4 bases and J lost 7 bases. This CDR3 is 14 amino acids long. The CDR3 is CASSPRLAGNEQFF. Written as DNA, the CDR3 is TGTGCCAGCAGCCCCCGACTAGCGGGGAATGAGCAGTTCTTC.

The J gene is TRBJ2-1, the V gene TRBV11-1, with 9 positions matching TRBD1. The trim removed 5 bases at V and 8 bases at J, leaving 7 bases unmatched. The CDR3 runs 14 residues. Per germline, CDR1 SGHAT and CDR2 FQDESV (reference sequence). DNA of the CDR3: TGTGCCAGCAGCCCTAGGGACAGGGAGCATGAGCAGTTCTTC. Residues: CASSPRDREHEQFF.

This chain joins TRBV5-5 and TRBJ2-3, with D possibly matching TRBD2 (5 bases). The CDR3 sequence is 13 residues long. Germline values: CDR1 SGHKS, CDR2 YYEKEE (reference sequence). The V and J ends lost 2 bases and 1 base respectively, with 5 bases between them. This CDR3 reads CASSLLGTDTQYF. As DNA, the CDR3 is TGTGCCAGCAGCTTACTAGGCACAGATACGCAGTATTTT.

The chain uses TRBV21-1 and TRBJ2-2; the table's D call TRBD1 went unverified against the DNA. TRBV21-1 is flagged as a pseudogene. The CDR3 length is 18 residues. As DNA, the CDR3 is TGTGCCAGCAGCAAAGTAAGGAATACAGGGGTCGACACCGGGGAGCTGTTTTTT. It encodes CASSKVRNTGVDTGELFF.